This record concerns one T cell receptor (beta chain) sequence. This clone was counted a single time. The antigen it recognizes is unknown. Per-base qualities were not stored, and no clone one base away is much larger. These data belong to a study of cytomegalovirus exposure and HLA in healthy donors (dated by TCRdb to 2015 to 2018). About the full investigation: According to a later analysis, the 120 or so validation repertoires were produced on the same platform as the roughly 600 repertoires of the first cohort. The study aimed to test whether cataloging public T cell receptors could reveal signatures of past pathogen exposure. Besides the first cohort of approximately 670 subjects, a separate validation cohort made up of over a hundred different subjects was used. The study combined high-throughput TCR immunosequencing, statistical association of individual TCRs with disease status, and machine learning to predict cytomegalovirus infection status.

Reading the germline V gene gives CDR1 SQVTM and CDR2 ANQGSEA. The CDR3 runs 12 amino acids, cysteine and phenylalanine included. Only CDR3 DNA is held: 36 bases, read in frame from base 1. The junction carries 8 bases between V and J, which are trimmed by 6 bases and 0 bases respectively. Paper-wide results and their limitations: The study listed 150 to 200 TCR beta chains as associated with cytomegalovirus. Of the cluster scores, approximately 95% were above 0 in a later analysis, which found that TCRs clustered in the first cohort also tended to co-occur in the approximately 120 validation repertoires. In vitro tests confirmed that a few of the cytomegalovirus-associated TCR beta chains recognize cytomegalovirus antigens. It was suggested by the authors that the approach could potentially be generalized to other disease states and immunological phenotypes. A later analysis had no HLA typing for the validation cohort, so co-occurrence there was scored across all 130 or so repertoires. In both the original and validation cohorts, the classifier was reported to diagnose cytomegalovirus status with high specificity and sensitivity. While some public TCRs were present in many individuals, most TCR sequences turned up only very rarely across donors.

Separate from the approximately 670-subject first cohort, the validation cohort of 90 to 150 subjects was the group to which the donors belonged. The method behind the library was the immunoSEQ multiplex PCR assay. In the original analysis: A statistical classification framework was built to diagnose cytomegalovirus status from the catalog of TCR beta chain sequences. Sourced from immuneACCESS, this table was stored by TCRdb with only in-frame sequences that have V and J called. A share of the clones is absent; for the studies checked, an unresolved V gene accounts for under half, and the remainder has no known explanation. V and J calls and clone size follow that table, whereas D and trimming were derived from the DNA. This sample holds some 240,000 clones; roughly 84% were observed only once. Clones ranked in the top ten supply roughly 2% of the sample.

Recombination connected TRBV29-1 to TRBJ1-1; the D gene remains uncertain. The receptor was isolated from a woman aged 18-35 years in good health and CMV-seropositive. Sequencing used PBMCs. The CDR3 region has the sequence CSVLRLNTEAFF. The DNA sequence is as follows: TGCAGCGTCTTGAGGTTGAACACTGAAGCTTTCTTT.